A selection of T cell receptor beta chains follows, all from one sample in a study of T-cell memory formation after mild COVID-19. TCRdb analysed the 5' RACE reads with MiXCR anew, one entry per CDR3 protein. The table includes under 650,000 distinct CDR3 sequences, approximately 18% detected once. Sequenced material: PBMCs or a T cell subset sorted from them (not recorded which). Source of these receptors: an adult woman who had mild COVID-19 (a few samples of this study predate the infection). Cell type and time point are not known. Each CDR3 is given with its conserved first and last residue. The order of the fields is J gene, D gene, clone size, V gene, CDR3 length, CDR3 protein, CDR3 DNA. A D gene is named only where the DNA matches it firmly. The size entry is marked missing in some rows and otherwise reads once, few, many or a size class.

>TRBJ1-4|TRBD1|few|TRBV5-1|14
CASSEGQGYEKLFF
TGCGCCAGCAGCGAGGGACAGGGGTATGAAAAACTGTTTTTT
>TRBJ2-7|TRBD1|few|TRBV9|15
CASSVGPGGPYEQYF
TGTGCCAGCAGCGTAGGGCCAGGGGGACCCTACGAGCAGTACTTC
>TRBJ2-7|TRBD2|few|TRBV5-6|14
CASSLGGLDYEQYF
TGTGCCAGCAGCTTGGGGGGACTAGACTACGAGCAGTACTTC
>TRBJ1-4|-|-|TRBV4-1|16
CASSQGGLATNEKLFF
TGCGCCAGCAGCCAAGGCGGCCTGGCAACTAATGAAAAACTGTTTTTT
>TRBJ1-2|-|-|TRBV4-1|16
CASSQPTGTGNYGYTF
TGCGCCAGCAGCCAACCGACAGGAACGGGAAACTATGGCTACACCTTC
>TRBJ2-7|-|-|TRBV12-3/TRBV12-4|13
CASSLTVPYEQYF
TGTGCCAGCAGTCTGACAGTCCCCTACGAGCAGTACTTC
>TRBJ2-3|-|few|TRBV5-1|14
CASSLNRRTDTQYF
TGCGCCAGCAGCTTGAATCGTCGGACAGATACGCAGTATTTT
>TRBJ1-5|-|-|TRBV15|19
CATSPRGVGSFGSNQPQHF
TGTGCCACCAGCCCGAGGGGGGTAGGGTCTTTCGGTAGCAATCAGCCCCAGCATTTT
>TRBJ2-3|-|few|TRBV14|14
CASSQAVVSDTQYF
TGTGCCAGCAGCCAAGCGGTAGTTTCGGATACGCAGTATTTT
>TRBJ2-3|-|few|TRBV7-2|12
CASRDNAVTQYF
TGTGCCAGCAGAGATAATGCCGTTACGCAGTATTTT
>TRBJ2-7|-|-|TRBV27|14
CASSVGPHTYEQYF
TGTGCCAGCAGTGTGGGACCTCATACCTACGAGCAGTACTTC
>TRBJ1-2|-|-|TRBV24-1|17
CATSDSRGRRRDYGYTF
TGTGCCACCAGTGATTCCCGTGGCAGACGCCGGGACTATGGCTACACCTTC
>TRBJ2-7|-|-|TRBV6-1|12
CASNPGIHEQYF
TGTGCCAGCAACCCAGGGATACACGAGCAGTACTTC
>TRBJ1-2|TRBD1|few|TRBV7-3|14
CASSPGGGNYGYTF
TGTGCCAGCAGCCCAGGGGGCGGTAACTATGGCTACACCTTC
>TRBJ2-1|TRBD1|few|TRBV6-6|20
CASSFWRDRDASGSYNEQFF
TGTGCCAGCAGTTTCTGGAGGGACAGGGATGCTAGCGGCTCCTACAATGAGCAGTTCTTC
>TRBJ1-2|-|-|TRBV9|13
CASSSPGGGGYTF
TGTGCCAGCAGCTCCCCCGGGGGAGGAGGCTACACCTTC
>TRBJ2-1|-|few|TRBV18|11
CASSPADEQFF
TGTGCCAGCTCACCGGCGGATGAGCAGTTCTTC
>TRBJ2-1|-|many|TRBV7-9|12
CASRGGYNEQFF
TGTGCCAGCAGAGGGGGTTACAATGAGCAGTTCTTC
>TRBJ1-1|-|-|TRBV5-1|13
CASSWGWNTEAFF
TGCGCCAGCAGCTGGGGGTGGAACACTGAAGCTTTCTTT
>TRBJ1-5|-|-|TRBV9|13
CASSTSDGQPQHF
TGTGCCAGCAGCACATCCGACGGGCAGCCCCAGCATTTT
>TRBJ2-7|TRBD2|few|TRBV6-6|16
CASSYSVAGGPGEQYF
TGTGCCAGCAGTTACTCCGTAGCGGGAGGGCCGGGGGAGCAGTACTTC
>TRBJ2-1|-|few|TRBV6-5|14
CASSYVDGEHEQFF
TGTGCCAGCAGTTACGTGGATGGCGAGCATGAGCAGTTCTTC
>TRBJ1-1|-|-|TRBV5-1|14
CASSLFGLSTEAFF
TGCGCCAGCAGCTTGTTCGGGTTGAGCACTGAAGCTTTCTTT
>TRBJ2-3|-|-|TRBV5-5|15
CASSLDPTVADTQYF
TGTGCCAGCAGCTTGGACCCTACGGTGGCAGATACGCAGTATTTT
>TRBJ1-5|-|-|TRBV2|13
CASRDNSNQPQHF
TGTGCCAGCAGGGACAATAGCAATCAGCCCCAGCATTTT
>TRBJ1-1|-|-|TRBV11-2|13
CASSLKRNTEAFF
TGTGCCAGCAGCCTAAAACGGAACACTGAAGCTTTCTTT
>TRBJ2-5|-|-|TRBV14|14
CASSQAVDKETQYF
TGTGCCAGCAGCCAAGCAGTGGATAAAGAGACCCAGTACTTC
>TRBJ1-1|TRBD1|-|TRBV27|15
CASSSGQGRYTEAFF
TGTGCCAGCAGTTCCGGACAGGGTAGGTACACTGAAGCTTTCTTT
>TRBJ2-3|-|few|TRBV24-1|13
CATSDFLTDTQYF
TGTGCCACCAGTGACTTTCTCACAGATACGCAGTATTTT
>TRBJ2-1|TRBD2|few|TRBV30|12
CAWSVGGSKQFF
TGTGCCTGGAGTGTGGGAGGGAGTAAGCAGTTCTTC
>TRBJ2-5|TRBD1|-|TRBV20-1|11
CSPDREETQYF
TGCAGCCCTGACAGGGAAGAGACCCAGTACTTC
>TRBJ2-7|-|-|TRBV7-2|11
CASSTLNEQYF
TGTGCCAGCAGCACACTGAACGAGCAGTACTTC
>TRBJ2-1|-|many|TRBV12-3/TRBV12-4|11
CASSWENEQFF
TGTGCCAGCAGTTGGGAGAATGAGCAGTTCTTC
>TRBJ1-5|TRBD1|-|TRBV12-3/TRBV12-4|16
CASSPRGRDLSQPQHF
TGTGCCAGCAGCCCCAGGGGGAGGGATCTGAGTCAGCCCCAGCATTTT
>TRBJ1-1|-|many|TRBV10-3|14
CAISEQGSSTEAFF
TGTGCCATCAGTGAGCAGGGAAGTAGCACTGAAGCTTTCTTT
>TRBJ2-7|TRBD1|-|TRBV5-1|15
CASSLTPGDSYEQYF
TGCGCCAGCAGCTTGACTCCCGGGGACAGCTACGAGCAGTACTTC
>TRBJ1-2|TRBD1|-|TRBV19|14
CASSTVGQNYGYTF
TGTGCCAGTAGTACGGTGGGACAGAACTATGGCTACACCTTC
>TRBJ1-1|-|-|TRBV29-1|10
CSVRDSEAFF
TGCAGCGTCCGCGACAGTGAAGCTTTCTTT
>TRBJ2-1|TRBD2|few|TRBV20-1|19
CSARGTPGLAGGAYNEQFF
TGCAGTGCTAGGGGCACCCCGGGACTAGCGGGAGGCGCCTACAATGAGCAGTTCTTC
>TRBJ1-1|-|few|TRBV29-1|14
CSVEKWAGNTEAFF
TGCAGCGTTGAAAAATGGGCGGGGAACACTGAAGCTTTCTTT
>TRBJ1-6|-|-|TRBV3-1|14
CASSPRGPDSPLHF
TGTGCCAGCAGCCCGAGGGGACCAGATTCACCCCTCCACTTT
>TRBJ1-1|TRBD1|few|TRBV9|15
CASSSQQGRGTEAFF
TGTGCCAGCAGCTCGCAACAGGGGAGGGGCACTGAAGCTTTCTTT
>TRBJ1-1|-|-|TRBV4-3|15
CASSQVGHWNTEAFF
TGCGCCAGCAGCCAAGTTGGACACTGGAACACTGAAGCTTTCTTT
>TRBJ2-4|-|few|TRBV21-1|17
CASSKQQGSLAKNIQYF
TGTGCCAGCAGCAAACAGCAGGGGTCCCTAGCCAAAAACATTCAGTACTTC
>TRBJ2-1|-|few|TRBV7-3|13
CASSPTIHNEQFF
TGTGCCAGCAGCCCGACCATCCACAATGAGCAGTTCTTC
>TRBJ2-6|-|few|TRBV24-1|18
CATSDWGRFGFGANVLTF
TGTGCCACCAGTGATTGGGGGAGGTTCGGGTTTGGGGCCAACGTCCTGACTTTC
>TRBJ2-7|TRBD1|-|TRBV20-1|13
CSAYRGQTYEQYF
TGCAGTGCTTACAGGGGGCAGACCTACGAGCAGTACTTC
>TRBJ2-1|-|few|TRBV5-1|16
CASSLDRASTYNEQFF
TGCGCCAGCAGCTTGGACCGGGCCTCAACCTACAATGAGCAGTTCTTC
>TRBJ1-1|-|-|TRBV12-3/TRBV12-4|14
CASKWGDLNTEAFF
TGTGCCAGCAAATGGGGGGACCTGAACACTGAAGCTTTCTTT
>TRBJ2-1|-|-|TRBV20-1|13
CSARRTTYNEQFF
TGCAGTGCTAGGAGGACCACTTACAATGAGCAGTTCTTC
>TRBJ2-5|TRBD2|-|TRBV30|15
CAWSVGLAGGPTQYF
TGTGCCTGGAGTGTAGGACTAGCGGGGGGGCCGACCCAGTACTTC
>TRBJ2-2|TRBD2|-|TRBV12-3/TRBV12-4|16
CASSFGTSGNPGELFF
TGTGCCAGCAGTTTTGGGACTAGCGGGAACCCCGGGGAGCTGTTTTTT
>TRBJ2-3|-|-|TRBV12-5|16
CASGFGVRGGADTQYF
TGTGCTAGTGGTTTTGGAGTCAGGGGAGGTGCAGATACGCAGTATTTT